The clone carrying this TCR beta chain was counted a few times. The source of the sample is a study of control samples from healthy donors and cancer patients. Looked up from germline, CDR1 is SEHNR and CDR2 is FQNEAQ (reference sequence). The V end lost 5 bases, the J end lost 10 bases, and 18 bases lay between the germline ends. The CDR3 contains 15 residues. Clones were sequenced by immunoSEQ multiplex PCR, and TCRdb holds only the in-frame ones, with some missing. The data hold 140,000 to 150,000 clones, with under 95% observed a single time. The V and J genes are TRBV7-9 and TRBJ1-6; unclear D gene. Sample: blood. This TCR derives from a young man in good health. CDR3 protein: CASSAPTLSQSPLHF. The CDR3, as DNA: TGTGCCAGCAGCGCACCCACTCTATCTCAATCACCCCTCCACTTT.